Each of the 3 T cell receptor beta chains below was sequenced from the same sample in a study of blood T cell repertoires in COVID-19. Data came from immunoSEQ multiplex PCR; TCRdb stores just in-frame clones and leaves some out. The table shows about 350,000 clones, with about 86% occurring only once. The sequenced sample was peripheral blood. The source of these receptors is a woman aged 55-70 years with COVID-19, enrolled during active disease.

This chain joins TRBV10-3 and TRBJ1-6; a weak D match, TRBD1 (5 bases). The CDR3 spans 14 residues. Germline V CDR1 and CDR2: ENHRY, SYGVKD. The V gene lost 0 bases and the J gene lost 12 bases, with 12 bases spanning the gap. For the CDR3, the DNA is TGTGCCATCAGTGAGTCTGATGGGGGAGGACCCCTCCACTTT. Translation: CAISESDGGGPLHF.

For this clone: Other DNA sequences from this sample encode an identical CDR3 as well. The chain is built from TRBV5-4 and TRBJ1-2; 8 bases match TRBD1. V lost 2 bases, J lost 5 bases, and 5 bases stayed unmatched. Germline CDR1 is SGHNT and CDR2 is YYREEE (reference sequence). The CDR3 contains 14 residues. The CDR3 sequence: CASSLQGGNYGYTF. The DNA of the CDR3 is TGTGCCAGCAGCTTACAGGGGGGAAATTATGGCTACACCTTC.

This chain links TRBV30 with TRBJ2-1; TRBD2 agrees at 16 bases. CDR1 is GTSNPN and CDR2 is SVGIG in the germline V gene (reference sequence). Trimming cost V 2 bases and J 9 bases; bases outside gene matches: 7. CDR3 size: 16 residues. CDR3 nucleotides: TGTGCCTGGAGTAGCGGGACTAGCGGGGGGGCCGGTGAGCAGTTCTTC. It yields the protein CAWSSGTSGGAGEQFF.